The clone carrying this T cell receptor (beta chain) was counted a few times. They built TCR cDNA with 5'RACE template switching, a step that put in a universal primer site and UMIs. Via MiXCR, TCRdb re-called the 5' RACE reads, giving one row per CDR3 protein. The sample gives over 300,000 distinct CDR3 sequences, 4.1% of which show up once; about 26% is in the top ten. This entry comes from a study of T cells after yellow fever vaccination. Across the study: Preparation of fractions with low cell numbers was performed using SMART-Seq v4 Ultra Low Input.

Trimming took off 5 bases at V and 1 base at J, with 10 bases between the two ends. The length of the CDR3 is 14 residues. Per the germline V gene, CDR1 is SGHTA and CDR2 is FQGNSA. This TCR was sampled from a young man who received the YFV17D yellow fever vaccine. The material was PBMCs, obtained 5 days after the yellow fever booster vaccination. This chain joins TRBV7-2 and TRBJ2-3; possibly TRBD2 for D (5 bases). Here the CDR3 reads CASSTGSGTDTQYF. The CDR3 nucleotides read TGTGCCAGCAGCACGGGATCGGGCACAGATACGCAGTATTTT.